This is a list of T cell receptor beta chains from one sample in a study of response to subunit inactivated influenza vaccine. One entry per CDR3 protein, called by TCRdb with MiXCR from the RT-PCR reads. Here the sample spans about 540,000 distinct CDR3 sequences, approximately 22% being singletons. Separately, the same data were catalogued under a study of T cells expressing NK-cell markers.

Sequenced here: CD4+ T cells sorted from PBMCs, sampled 12 days after vaccination. These receptors all stem from a man aged 50-59 years who received an inactivated influenza vaccine. Each CDR3 is given without its conserved first and last residue.

J gene,V gene,CDR3 length,CDR3 protein
TRBJ2-2,TRBV2,12,ASSETGFTGELF
TRBJ2-5,TRBV5-1,15,ASSLGQRQGIGETQY
TRBJ2-1,TRBV7-2,14,ASSDRDRGVVNEQF
TRBJ2-6,TRBV6-1,13,ASSRGLAGANVLT
TRBJ2-2,TRBV30,12,AWTPWGGTGELF
TRBJ2-1,TRBV6-1,12,ASRGWGRDNEQF
TRBJ1-1,TRBV5-1,12,ASSAKGDSHEAF
TRBJ2-1,TRBV19,14,ASSILIAGLSHEQF
TRBJ1-3,TRBV12-3/TRBV12-4,12,ASSLAYGQNTIY
TRBJ2-1,TRBV10-3,10,AISEGSYEQF
TRBJ2-2,TRBV4-2,14,ASSKGSGDSTGELF
TRBJ1-4,TRBV29-1,11,SVKALENEKLF
TRBJ2-6,TRBV7-2,13,ASSLGQIGANVLT
TRBJ2-7,TRBV4-2,13,ASSQDDRGNFEQY
TRBJ1-1,TRBV5-3,12,ARSLGQLNTEAF
TRBJ2-5,TRBV5-1,13,ASSSQGVYQETQY
TRBJ2-1,TRBV10-3,12,AISKTVFINEQF
TRBJ1-6,TRBV7-2,13,ASSPMRQNNSPLH
TRBJ2-1,TRBV20-1,11,SAVAGGDGEQF
TRBJ2-7,TRBV7-2,14,ASSLGERGGPYEQY
TRBJ2-7,TRBV6-1,15,ASSGPRKDKSSYEQY
TRBJ2-3,TRBV4-2,16,ASSQRAPQRGYTDTQY
TRBJ2-1,TRBV12-3/TRBV12-4,13,ASSFLGQGVNEQF
TRBJ2-6,TRBV5-1,16,ASSFFQGATRRANVLT
TRBJ2-1,TRBV5-1,12,ASSSSDPGNEQF
TRBJ2-3,TRBV27,13,ASSLLARGPDTQY
TRBJ1-4,TRBV20-1,13,SARRSGSTNEKLF
TRBJ1-1,TRBV7-2,13,ASSLAGSMNTEAF
TRBJ1-2,TRBV20-1,11,SASRDTNYGYT
TRBJ2-4,TRBV10-2,14,ASSEGEGLAKNIQY
TRBJ2-5,TRBV29-1,12,SVDKTGRQETQY
TRBJ1-1,TRBV5-1,12,ASSRQGEDTEAF
TRBJ2-1,TRBV15,14,ATSRDRGGPYNEQF
TRBJ2-5,TRBV7-6,12,ASSFGRAGETQY
TRBJ2-2,TRBV27,15,ASSVQRFFDDTGELF
TRBJ1-4,TRBV3-1,13,ASSQGGLPNEKLF
TRBJ2-1,TRBV2,11,ASRQSSYNEQF
TRBJ2-5,TRBV7-6,13,ASSLGGKGWETQY
TRBJ2-4,TRBV5-6,14,ASSSRTVLAKNIQY
TRBJ2-7,TRBV24-1,9,ATSDKDEQY
TRBJ1-1,TRBV5-1,12,ASSLGPSNTEAF
TRBJ1-2,TRBV3-1,12,ASSLREANYGYT
TRBJ2-6,TRBV25-1,13,ASSGQGSGANVLT
TRBJ2-6,TRBV7-8,17,ASSFAQAGGGPGANVLT
TRBJ2-2,TRBV9,12,ASSILVATGELF
TRBJ1-2,TRBV28,10,ASSLRVADYT
TRBJ2-7,TRBV12-3/TRBV12-4,11,ASSPLGYHEQY
TRBJ2-3,TRBV5-1,15,ASSIGLAGGRSDTQY
TRBJ2-5,TRBV12-3/TRBV12-4,13,ASSSGTGILETQY
TRBJ1-1,TRBV20-1,8,SARRSQAF
TRBJ1-5,TRBV12-3/TRBV12-4,13,ASSETGGRNQPQH
TRBJ1-1,TRBV6-6,11,ASRRTGDYEAF
TRBJ2-7,TRBV5-1,16,ASSPTASSGESSYEQY
TRBJ2-2,TRBV12-3/TRBV12-4,15,ASSLGGMPKNTGELF
TRBJ1-5,TRBV6-2/TRBV6-3,13,ASSTPRLGNQPQH
TRBJ2-1,TRBV28,13,ASSFFGTSESEQF
TRBJ2-7,TRBV4-2,14,ASSQEPTRDSYEQY
TRBJ1-5,TRBV7-2,11,ASSLQGRQPQH
TRBJ2-4,TRBV4-3,17,ASSQDPGGAILAKNIQY